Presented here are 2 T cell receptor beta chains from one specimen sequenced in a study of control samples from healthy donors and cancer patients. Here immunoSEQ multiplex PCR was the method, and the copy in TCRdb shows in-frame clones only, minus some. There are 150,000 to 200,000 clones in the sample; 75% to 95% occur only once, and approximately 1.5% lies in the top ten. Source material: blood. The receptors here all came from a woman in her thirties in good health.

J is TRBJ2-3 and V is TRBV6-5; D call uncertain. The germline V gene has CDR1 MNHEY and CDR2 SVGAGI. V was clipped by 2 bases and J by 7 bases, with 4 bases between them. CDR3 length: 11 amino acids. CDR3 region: CASSYRHTQYF. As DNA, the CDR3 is TGTGCCAGCAGTTACCGGCATACGCAGTATTTT.

The DNA of the CDR3 is TGTGCCAGCAGCGGGGGGGGCACGATCCAAGAGACCCAGTACTTC. Translating it yields CASSGGGTIQETQYF. The V call is TRBV9, the J call TRBJ2-5, with D possibly being TRBD2 (7 bases). The CDR3 runs to 15 residues. CDR1 is SGDLS and CDR2 is YYNGEE in the germline V gene. Deletions cut 3 bases from V and 1 base from J, with 13 bases between.